This TCR beta chain was documented in a study of shared clonotypes between healthy human individuals. Assay execution took place at the deep level. Assay used: immunoSEQ multiplex PCR; TCRdb lists only in-frame clones, some missing. The sample consists of about 2.1 million clones, 80% to 95% of them appearing once. Cells designated naive CD8 were CD45RO-negative and were positively selected for CCR7, with terminally differentiated effector memory CD45RA+ cells excluded. This clone is a singleton in its sample. Its matching antigen is unknown. Germline values: CDR1 KGHSY, CDR2 FQNENV. V was clipped by 0 bases and J by 4 bases, with 16 bases between them. This CDR3 comprises 16 residues. General observations from the study: Sorted-subset samples were not fully sequenced, rarefaction indicated. Generation probabilities were higher for clonotypes shared across all four sorted-subset donors than for unshared ones. In having few donors, the study represented limited genetic and exposure-history diversity.

Sequenced: naive CD8+ T cells from PBMCs. V usage is TRBV16 and J usage is TRBJ2-7; D is tentatively TRBD1 or TRBD2 (5 bases each). This receptor was taken from a man younger than 30 in good health. Some clones in this sample may be carry-over from other donors' samples. For the CDR3, the DNA is TGTGCCAGCAGCCAATCGCCCGGGACGGAGTTGTACGAGCAGTACTTC. Its translation is CASSQSPGTELYEQYF.